This TCR beta chain appears in the sequencing data of a study of vaccination effects on CD4 cells after COVID-19. At the level of the study: BNT162b2 vaccine or mRNA-1273 vaccine was given to participants in two doses. Study findings and constraints: Only a few convalescent patients and no early post-infection timepoints featured in the study. Marked contraction was observed in infection-induced and vaccine-induced clones late after vaccination.

About this clone: Its antigen is not known.

Libraries were prepared by immunoSEQ multiplex PCR; TCRdb keeps only in-frame clonotypes and omits some of them. The sample yields fewer than 35,000 clones, more than 55% seen once. Isolation of CD4+ T cells took place after 10 days of culture. Half-medium replacement with IL-2 medium occurred on days 3 and 7. The sequence was collected from a human donor who received a COVID-19 vaccine. Source: CD4+ T cells from PBMCs cultured without peptide, taken before COVID-19 vaccination.

The CDR3 sequence is CASSETRDNEQFF. DNA for the CDR3: TGTGCCAGCAGTGAAACAAGAGACAATGAGCAGTTCTTC. The rearrangement uses TRBV6-1 and TRBJ2-1; D uncertain. The germline V gene encodes CDR1 MNHNS and CDR2 SASEGT. The CDR3 length is 13 residues. With 2 bases removed from V and 5 bases from J, the gap between germline ends came to 7 bases.